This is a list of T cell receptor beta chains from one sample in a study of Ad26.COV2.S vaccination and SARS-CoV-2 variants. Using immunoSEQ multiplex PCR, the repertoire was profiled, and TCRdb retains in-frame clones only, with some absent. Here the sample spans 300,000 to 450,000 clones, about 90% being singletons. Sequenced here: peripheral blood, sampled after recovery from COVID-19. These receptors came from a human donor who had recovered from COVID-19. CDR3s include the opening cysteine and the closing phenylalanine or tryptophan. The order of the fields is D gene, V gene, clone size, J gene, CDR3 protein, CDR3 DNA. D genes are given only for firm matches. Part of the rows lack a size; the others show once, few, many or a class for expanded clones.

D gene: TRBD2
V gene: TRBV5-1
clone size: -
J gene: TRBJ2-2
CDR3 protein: CASSLTSGGAGIGELFF
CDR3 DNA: TGCGCCAGCAGCTTGACTAGCGGGGGGGCCGGTATCGGGGAGCTGTTTTTT

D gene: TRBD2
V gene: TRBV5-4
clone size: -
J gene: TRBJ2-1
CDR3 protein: CASSLTSGGNEQFF
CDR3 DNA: TGTGCCAGCAGCTTGACTAGCGGGGGCAATGAGCAGTTCTTC

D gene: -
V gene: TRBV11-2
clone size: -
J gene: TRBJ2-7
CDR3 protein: CASSLVSSWTTPYEQYF
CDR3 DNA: TGTGCCAGCAGCTTAGTGAGTTCGTGGACCACCCCCTACGAGCAGTACTTC

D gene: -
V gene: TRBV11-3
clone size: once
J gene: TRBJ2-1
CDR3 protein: CASSPSPGGPYNEQFF
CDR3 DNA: TGTGCCAGCAGCCCTAGTCCGGGGGGCCCCTACAATGAGCAGTTCTTC

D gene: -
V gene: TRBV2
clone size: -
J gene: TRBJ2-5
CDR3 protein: CASHQDRSGETQYF
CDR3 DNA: TGTGCCAGCCACCAAGACAGGTCGGGGGAGACCCAGTACTTC

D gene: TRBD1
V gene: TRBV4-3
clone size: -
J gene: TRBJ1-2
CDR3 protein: CASSQNLQGVGGYTF
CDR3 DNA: TGCGCCAGCAGCCAAAACTTACAGGGGGTCGGTGGCTACACCTTC

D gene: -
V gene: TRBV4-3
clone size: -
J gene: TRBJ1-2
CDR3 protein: CASSRRWGGTNYGYTF
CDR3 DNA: TGCGCCAGCAGCCGAAGGTGGGGGGGAACTAACTATGGCTACACCTTC

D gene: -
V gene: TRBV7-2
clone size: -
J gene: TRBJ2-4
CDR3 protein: CASSLVGRGGLAKNIQYF
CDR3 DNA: TGTGCCAGCAGCTTAGTCGGTAGGGGGGGTCTAGCCAAAAACATTCAGTACTTC

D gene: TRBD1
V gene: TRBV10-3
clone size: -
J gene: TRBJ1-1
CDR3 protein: CAMMDRENTEAFF
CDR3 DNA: TGTGCCATGATGGACAGGGAGAACACTGAAGCTTTCTTT

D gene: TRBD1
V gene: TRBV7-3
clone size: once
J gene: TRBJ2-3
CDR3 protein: CASSLDRENTQYF
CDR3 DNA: TGTGCCAGCAGCTTGGACAGGGAAAATACGCAGTATTTT

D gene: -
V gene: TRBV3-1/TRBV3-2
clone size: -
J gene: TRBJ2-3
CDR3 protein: CASSPPALDTQYF
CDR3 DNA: TGTGCCAGCAGCCCCCCCGCGTTAGATACGCAGTATTTT

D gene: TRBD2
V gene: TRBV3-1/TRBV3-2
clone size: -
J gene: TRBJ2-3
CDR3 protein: CASRLASGGIDTQYF
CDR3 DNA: TGTGCCAGCAGACTGGCTAGCGGGGGCATAGATACGCAGTATTTT

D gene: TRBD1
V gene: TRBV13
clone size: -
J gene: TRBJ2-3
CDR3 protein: CASSGTGTGLDTQYF
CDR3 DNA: TGTGCCAGCAGCGGAACCGGGACAGGGTTAGATACGCAGTATTTT

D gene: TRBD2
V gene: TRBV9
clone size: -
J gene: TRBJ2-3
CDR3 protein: CASSFRTSGGTTDTQYF
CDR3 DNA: TGTGCCAGCAGCTTTCGGACTAGCGGGGGGACCACAGATACGCAGTATTTT

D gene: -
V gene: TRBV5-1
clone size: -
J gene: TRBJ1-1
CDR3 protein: CASSLVLNTMNTEAFF
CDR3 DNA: TGCGCCAGCAGCTTGGTCCTGAATACGATGAACACTGAAGCTTTCTTT

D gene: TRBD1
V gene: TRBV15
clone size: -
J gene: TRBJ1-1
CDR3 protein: CATSRGGQGGFNTEAFF
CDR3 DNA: TGTGCCACCAGCAGGGGTGGGCAGGGGGGTTTTAACACTGAAGCTTTCTTT

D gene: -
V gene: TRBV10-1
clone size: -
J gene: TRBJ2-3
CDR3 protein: CASSDREPSTDTQYF
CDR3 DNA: TGCGCCAGCAGTGACCGAGAACCTAGCACAGATACGCAGTATTTT

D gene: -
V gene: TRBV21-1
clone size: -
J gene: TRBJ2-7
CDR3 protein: CASSKAEVGQRFTYEQYF
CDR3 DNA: TGTGCCAGCAGCAAAGCTGAGGTCGGACAGCGTTTTACCTACGAGCAGTACTTC

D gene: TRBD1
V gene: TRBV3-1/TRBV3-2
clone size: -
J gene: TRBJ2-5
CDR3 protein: CASSPGQIQQETQYF
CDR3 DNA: TGTGCCAGCAGCCCGGGACAGATACAACAGGAGACCCAGTACTTC

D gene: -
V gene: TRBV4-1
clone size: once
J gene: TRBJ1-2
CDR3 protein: CASSQDPTGGALGYTF
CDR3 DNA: TGCGCCAGCAGCCAAGACCCAACGGGGGGGGCGTTAGGCTACACCTTC

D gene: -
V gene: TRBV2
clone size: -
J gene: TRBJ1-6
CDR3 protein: CASSGLAAVGDSPLHF
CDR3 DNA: TGTGCCAGCAGTGGTCTGGCGGCAGTGGGTGATTCACCCCTCCACTTT

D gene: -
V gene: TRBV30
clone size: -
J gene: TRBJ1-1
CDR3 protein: CAWSVRWRTLNTEAFF
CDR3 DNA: TGTGCCTGGAGTGTACGGTGGCGAACTTTGAACACTGAAGCTTTCTTT

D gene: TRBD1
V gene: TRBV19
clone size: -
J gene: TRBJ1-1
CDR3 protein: CASSPGTGPMNTEAFF
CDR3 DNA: TGTGCCAGTAGTCCCGGGACAGGCCCCATGAACACTGAAGCTTTCTTT

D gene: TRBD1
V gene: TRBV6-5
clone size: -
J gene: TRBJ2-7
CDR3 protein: CASADQGAGEQYF
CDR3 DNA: TGTGCCAGCGCCGACCAGGGGGCCGGCGAGCAGTACTTC

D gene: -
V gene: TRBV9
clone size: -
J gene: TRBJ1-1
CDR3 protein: CASSFRGTEAFF
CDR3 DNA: TGTGCCAGCAGCTTCAGGGGAACTGAAGCTTTCTTT

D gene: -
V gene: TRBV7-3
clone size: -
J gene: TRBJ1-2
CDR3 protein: CASSLGRGDGYTF
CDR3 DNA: TGTGCCAGCAGCCTCGGGAGGGGGGATGGCTACACCTTC

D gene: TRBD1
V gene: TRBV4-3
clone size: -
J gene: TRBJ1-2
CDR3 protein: CASSQEDRQGALGYTF
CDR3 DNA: TGCGCCAGCAGCCAAGAGGACCGACAGGGGGCCCTTGGCTACACCTTC

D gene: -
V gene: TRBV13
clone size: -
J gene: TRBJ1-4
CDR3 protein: CASSLLAGGEKLFF
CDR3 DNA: TGTGCCAGCAGCTTATTGGCCGGGGGTGAAAAACTGTTTTTT

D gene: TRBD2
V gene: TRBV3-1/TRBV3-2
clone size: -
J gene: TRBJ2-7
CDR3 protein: CASSQFGGSPYEQYF
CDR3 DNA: TGTGCCAGCAGCCAATTCGGGGGGAGCCCCTACGAGCAGTACTTC

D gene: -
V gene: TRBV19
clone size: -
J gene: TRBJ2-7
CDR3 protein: CASREGATSYEQYF
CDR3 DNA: TGTGCCAGTAGGGAGGGGGCTACCTCCTACGAGCAGTACTTC

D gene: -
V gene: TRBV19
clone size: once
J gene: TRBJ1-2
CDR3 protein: CASSQKGTGLYGYTF
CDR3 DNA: TGTGCCAGTAGTCAAAAAGGGACGGGTCTCTATGGCTACACCTTC

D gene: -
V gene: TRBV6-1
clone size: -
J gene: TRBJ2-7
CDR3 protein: CASSDREAYEQYF
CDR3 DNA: TGTGCCAGCAGTGACAGGGAGGCCTACGAGCAGTACTTC

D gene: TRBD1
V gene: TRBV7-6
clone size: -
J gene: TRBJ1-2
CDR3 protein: CASSLPLGTGRKGYTF
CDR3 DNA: TGTGCCAGCAGCTTGCCGCTCGGGACAGGGAGAAAAGGCTACACCTTC

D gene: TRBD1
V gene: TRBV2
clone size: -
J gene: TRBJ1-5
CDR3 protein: CASNTGESQPQHF
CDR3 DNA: TGTGCCAGCAATACAGGGGAAAGTCAGCCCCAGCATTTT

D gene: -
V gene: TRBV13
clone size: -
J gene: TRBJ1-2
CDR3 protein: CASSSSRVNYGYTF
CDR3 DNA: TGTGCCAGCAGCTCCTCCAGGGTCAACTATGGCTACACCTTC

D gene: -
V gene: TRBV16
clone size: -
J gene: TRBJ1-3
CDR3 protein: CASSRPGNLAGNTIYF
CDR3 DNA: TGTGCCAGCAGCCGCCCCGGGAACCTAGCTGGAAACACCATATATTTT

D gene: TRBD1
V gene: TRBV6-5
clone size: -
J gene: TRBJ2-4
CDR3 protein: CARRDRTTKNIQYF
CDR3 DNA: TGTGCCAGGCGGGACAGGACGACCAAAAACATTCAGTACTTC

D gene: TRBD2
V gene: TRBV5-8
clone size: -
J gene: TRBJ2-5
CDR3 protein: CASSLPGERGQETQYF
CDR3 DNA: TGTGCCAGCAGCCTCCCGGGGGAGCGGGGGCAAGAGACCCAGTACTTC

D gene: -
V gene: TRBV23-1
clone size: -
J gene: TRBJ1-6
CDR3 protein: CASSQSVQGRCSPLHF
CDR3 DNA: TGCGCCAGCAGTCAATCGGTCCAGGGACGGTGTTCACCCCTCCACTTT

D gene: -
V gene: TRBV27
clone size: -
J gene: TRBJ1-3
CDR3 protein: CASSLSVAPGNTIYF
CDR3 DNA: TGTGCCAGCAGTTTATCGGTGGCACCCGGAAACACCATATATTTT

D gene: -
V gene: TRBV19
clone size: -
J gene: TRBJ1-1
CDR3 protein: CASSPPGRATEAFF
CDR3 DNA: TGTGCCAGTAGTCCCCCCGGCAGGGCCACTGAAGCTTTCTTT

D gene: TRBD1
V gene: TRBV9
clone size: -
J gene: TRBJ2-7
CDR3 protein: CASSVQDRVEQYF
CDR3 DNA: TGTGCCAGCAGCGTTCAGGACAGGGTAGAGCAGTACTTC

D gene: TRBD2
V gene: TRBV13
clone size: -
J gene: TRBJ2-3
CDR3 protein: CASSLGLAGFRTDTQYF
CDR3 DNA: TGTGCCAGCAGCTTAGGGCTAGCGGGGTTCCGCACAGATACGCAGTATTTT

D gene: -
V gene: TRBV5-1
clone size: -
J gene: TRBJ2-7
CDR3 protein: CASGTGGGYEQYF
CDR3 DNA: TGCGCCAGCGGAACAGGTGGAGGGTACGAGCAGTACTTC